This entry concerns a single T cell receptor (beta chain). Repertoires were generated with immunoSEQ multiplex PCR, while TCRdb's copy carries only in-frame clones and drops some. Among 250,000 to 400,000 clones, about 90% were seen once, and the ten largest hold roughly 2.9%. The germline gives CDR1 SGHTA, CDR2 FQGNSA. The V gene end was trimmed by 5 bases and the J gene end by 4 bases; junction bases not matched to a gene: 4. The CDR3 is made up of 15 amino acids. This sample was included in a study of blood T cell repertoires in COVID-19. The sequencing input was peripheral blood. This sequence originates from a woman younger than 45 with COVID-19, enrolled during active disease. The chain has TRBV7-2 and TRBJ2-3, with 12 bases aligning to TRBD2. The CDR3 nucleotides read TGTGCCAGCAGCATACTAGCGGGAGGTGCAGATACGCAGTATTTT. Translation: CASSILAGGADTQYF.